What follows are 30 T cell receptor beta chains derived from one specimen sequenced in a study of T cells in tuberculosis. Sorting used thawed, overnight-rested PBMC stained with anti-CD3, a viability dye and GMM-loaded CD1B tetramer. The CD1B tetramers carried C32 glucose monomycolate purified from Rhodococcus equi. Sequencing used immunoSEQ multiplex PCR; TCRdb keeps in-frame clones, though not all of them. Among 80,000 to 100,000 clones listed, just over 90% were seen once. Sample: CD1b-GMM tetramer-negative cells sorted from PBMCs. These receptors were taken from an adult woman with latent tuberculosis.

Comments on this clone: A read error may account for a junction end that differs from germline. The chain recombines TRBV7-9 with TRBJ2-4; a possible D gene is TRBD1 (6 bases). Per germline, CDR1 SEHNR and CDR2 FQNEAQ (reference sequence). The CDR3 is 16 amino acids. The CDR3 bases are TGTGCCAGCAGTTTAGGACAGTTACGGGCCAAAAACATTCAGTACTTC. Translation gives CASSLGQLRAKNIQYF.

The CDR3 coding sequence is TGTGCCAGTAGTATAGATCTGGCCACAGATACGCAGTATTTT. Protein product: CASSIDLATDTQYF. The chain links TRBV19 to TRBJ2-3, with D unresolved. There are 14 residues in the CDR3. The germline V gene has CDR1 LNHDA and CDR2 SQIVND (reference sequence). V gave up 0 bases and J gave up 2 bases, with 6 bases separating them.

The table lists this clone with a count of one. The chain has TRBV25-1 and TRBJ2-7, with TRBD1 matching over 7 bases. V lost 3 bases, J lost 4 bases, and 9 bases stayed unmatched. CDR3 length: 15 residues. Germline lookup yields CDR1 MGHDK and CDR2 SYGVNS. CDR3 DNA sequence: TGTGCCAGCAGTGAGACAGGGCTTTCCGTTTACGAGCAGTACTTC. Translation: CASSETGLSVYEQYF.

This rearrangement joins TRBV10-3 to TRBJ2-3, with D maybe TRBD1 (6 bases). With 6 bases removed from V and 0 bases from J, the gap between germline ends came to 10 bases. The CDR3 contains 14 residues. Germline V gene data show CDR1 as ENHRY and CDR2 as SYGVKD. The chain's CDR3 is CAIRKGESTDTQYF. In DNA form, the CDR3 reads TGTGCCATCAGGAAGGGGGAAAGCACAGATACGCAGTATTTT.

The rearrangement links TRBV4-1 to TRBJ1-4, with TRBD1 identical over 9 bases. The CDR3 loop spans 15 amino acids. Trimming removed 1 base from V and 8 bases from J; junction bases left unmatched: 5. CDR1 is MGHRA and CDR2 is YSYEKL in the germline V gene. The CDR3 region has the DNA TGCGCCAGCAGCCAAGGGACAGGGGTCGGGGAAAAACTGTTTTTT. It specifies CASSQGTGVGEKLFF.

The chain joins TRBV7-2 to TRBJ1-2, with 9 bases that match TRBD1. The germline V gene has CDR1 SGHTA and CDR2 FQGNSA. V dropped 5 bases and J dropped 7; count of bases not matched to a gene: 11. This CDR3 has 15 residues. For the CDR3, the DNA is TGTGCCAGCAGCGCTCTACAGGGGGCGGGAATTGGCTACACCTTC. Translation gives CASSALQGAGIGYTF.

This clone was detected only once. The V and J genes are TRBV19 and TRBJ1-5; 9 bases map to TRBD1. Germline loops: CDR1 LNHDA, CDR2 SQIVND (reference sequence). The CDR3 has 16 amino acids. V lost 5 bases to trimming and J lost 0 bases; unmatched junction nucleotides: 5. CDR3 sequence: CASSVGTGSSNQPQHF. CDR3 nucleotides: TGTGCCAGTAGTGTCGGGACAGGGTCTAGCAATCAGCCCCAGCATTTT.

The J gene is TRBJ1-1, the V gene TRBV2; D is perhaps TRBD1 (6 bases). This CDR3 region has 13 residues. The germline V and J ends were trimmed by 5 bases and 7 bases, with 14 bases remaining between them. Germline V lookup: CDR1 SNHLY, CDR2 FYNNEI. CDR3 loop: CASSPSGAGEAFF. The CDR3 nucleotides are TGTGCCAGCAGTCCCTCAGGGGCGGGTGAAGCTTTCTTT.

This sequence joins TRBV28 and TRBJ2-7; possible D gene TRBD1, 5 bases. Germline V gene lookup returns CDR1 MDHEN and CDR2 SYDVKM. V was clipped by 5 bases and J by 1 base, with 12 bases between them. CDR3 length equals 14 residues. The CDR3 DNA follows: TGTGCCAGCAGTAAATCAGGGAAATCCTACGAGCAGTACGTC. Translation gives CASSKSGKSYEQYV.

This chain joins TRBV5-1 and TRBJ1-4; 7 bases are a match to TRBD1. This CDR3 region has 15 residues. V was pared by 4 bases and J by 2 bases, with 5 bases of the junction left unmatched. Germline-derived CDR1 and CDR2 are SGHRS and YFSETQ. CDR3 in amino acids: CASSRGDSTNEKLFF. The CDR3 DNA is TGCGCCAGCAGCAGAGGGGACAGTACTAATGAAAAACTGTTTTTT.

This chain links TRBV7-9 with TRBJ2-1; TRBD2 matches 9 bases. Trimming took 4 bases from V and 4 from J; bases not matched to a gene: 5. The CDR3 is 15 residues long. The germline CDR1 and CDR2 sequences are SEHNR and FQNEAQ (reference sequence). In DNA, the CDR3 is TGTGCCAGCAGCTCCCCTAGCGGGGTATACAATGAGCAGTTCTTC. This gives the protein CASSSPSGVYNEQFF.

The rearrangement joins TRBV7-2 to TRBJ2-5; the match to TRBD2 covers 12 bases. CDR3 size: 17 residues. The germline gives CDR1 SGHTA, CDR2 FQGNSA. V gave up 5 bases and J gave up 3 bases; unmatched junction bases: 10. Written as DNA, the CDR3 is TGTGCCAGCAGCCCACTAGCGGGGGGCCTCCCTGAAGAGACCCAGTACTTC. This gives the protein CASSPLAGGLPEETQYF. The variable domain in full, with the rest retrieved from reference TRBV7-2 and TRBJ2-5, is GAGVSQSPSNKVTEKGKDVELRCDPISGHTALYWYRQSLGQGLEFLIYFQGNSAPDKSGLPSDRFSAERTGGSVSTLTIQRTQQEDSAVYLCASSPLAGGLPEETQYFGPGTRLLVL.

The chain has TRBV28 and TRBJ2-7; a possible D gene is TRBD1 (6 bases). CDR1 and CDR2 (germline): MDHEN, SYDVKM. The CDR3 loop spans 15 amino acids. V gave up 7 bases and J gave up 3 bases, with 19 bases separating them. The CDR3, as DNA: TGTGCCAGCAACCCCGCAGGGGATCTCTTCTACGAGCAGTACTTC. Amino acid sequence: CASNPAGDLFYEQYF.

The chain carries TRBV29-1 and TRBJ1-5; TRBD1 agrees at 9 bases. The CDR3 contains 13 residues. The J segment lost 5 bases and the V segment lost 7 bases, leaving 6 bases of the junction unmatched. Germline V gene data show CDR1 as SQVTM and CDR2 as ANQGSEA. Here the CDR3 DNA reads TGCAGCGCAGGGACAGGGCTCGATCAGCCCCAGCATTTT. It yields the protein CSAGTGLDQPQHF.

This rearrangement joins TRBV29-1 to TRBJ2-1, with 8 nucleotides matching TRBD2. The CDR3 has 14 amino acids. CDR1 and CDR2 from the germline V gene are SQVTM and ANQGSEA. Trimming removed 0 bases from V and 10 bases from J; junction bases left unmatched: 8. CDR3 in amino acids: CSVEEWDRGGEQFF. CDR3 nucleotides: TGCAGCGTTGAAGAGTGGGATCGGGGGGGCGAGCAGTTCTTC.

V gene TRBV18 combines with J gene TRBJ1-2; D is possibly TRBD1 (6 bases). Germline CDR1 KGHSH, CDR2 LQKENI. V was shortened by 1 base and J by 4 bases, with 7 bases between the two germline ends. The CDR3 length is 13 residues. In DNA form, the CDR3 reads TGTGCCAGCTCACCACTGGACAGCTATGGCTACACCTTC. Amino acid sequence: CASSPLDSYGYTF.

The CDR3 DNA reads as TGTGCCAGCAGCTGGACACCCAGTACGGATAATTCACCCCTCCACTTT. Translation gives CASSWTPSTDNSPLHF. The chain couples TRBV7-9 to TRBJ1-6; possible D gene TRBD1, 5 bases. The CDR3 contains 16 residues. Trimming removed 4 bases from V and 5 bases from J, with 15 bases in between. Per the germline V gene, CDR1 is SEHNR and CDR2 is FQNEAQ (reference sequence).

The count of this clone is one. This rearrangement joins TRBV7-9 to TRBJ2-3; perhaps TRBD1 as D (7 bases). From germline, CDR1 is SEHNR and CDR2 FQNEAQ (reference sequence). There are 15 residues in the CDR3. Trimming took off 1 base at V and 6 bases at J, with 14 bases between the two ends. DNA of the CDR3: TGTGCCAGCAGCTTAGGTGGAGGGGGCCGGGATACGCAGTATTTT. This codes for CASSLGGGGRDTQYF.

This rearrangement joins TRBV6-1 to TRBJ1-4; tentatively, D is TRBD1 (6 bases). Germline V gives CDR1 MNHNS, CDR2 SASEGT. V was clipped by 3 bases and J by 7 bases, with 15 bases between them. The CDR3 is made up of 15 amino acids. CDR3 in amino acids: CASSEVTGYGEKLFF. The CDR3 DNA is TGTGCCAGCAGTGAGGTTACAGGGTACGGTGAAAAACTGTTTTTT.

This sequence joins TRBV7-6 and TRBJ2-6; the D is unclear. Between the trimmed V and J ends, which lost 2 bases and 0 bases, there was a span of 17 bases. The CDR3 totals 19 residues. Germline loops: CDR1 SGHVS, CDR2 FNYEAQ. The CDR3 is CASSLFSFGVASGANVLTF. CDR3 sequence (DNA): TGTGCCAGCAGCTTATTTTCATTCGGAGTAGCCTCTGGGGCCAACGTCCTGACTTTC.

This clone was detected only a few times. The chain carries TRBV7-9 and TRBJ2-7; 8 positions match TRBD1. V trimming: 6 bases; J trimming: 0 bases; junction bases outside the gene matches: 10. CDR3 length equals 16 residues. CDR1 is SEHNR, CDR2 FQNEAQ, per germline (reference sequence). The CDR3 loop is CASSWGLQGASYEQYF. The CDR3 nucleotides read TGTGCCAGCAGTTGGGGGCTGCAGGGGGCCTCCTACGAGCAGTACTTC.

Points on this clone: Other nucleotide sequences in the sample specify the same CDR3. The V gene is TRBV27, the J gene TRBJ1-5, with D hard to call. Germline V gene data show CDR1 as MNHEY and CDR2 as SMNVEV (reference sequence). Trimming removed 4 bases from V and 4 bases from J, with 5 bases in between. The CDR3 runs 12 residues. CDR3 sequence reads: CASSYINQPQHF. CDR3 in DNA: TGTGCCAGCAGTTATATTAATCAGCCCCAGCATTTT.

This clone has only a few counts. Here the CDR3 DNA reads TGTGCCAGCAGTGAAGCGGCGGCCGGAATCTCTGGGGCCAACGTCCTGACTTTC. This sequence encodes CASSEAAAGISGANVLTF. The V call is TRBV6-1, the J call TRBJ2-6; no reliable D call. The germline gives CDR1 MNHNS, CDR2 SASEGT. The CDR3 is 18 residues long. Deletions cut 0 bases from V and 0 bases from J, with 12 bases between.

J is TRBJ1-1 and V is TRBV19; 9 bases agree with TRBD1. Germline V gene data show CDR1 as LNHDA and CDR2 as SQIVND (reference sequence). V lost 11 bases and J lost 5; bases outside the gene matches: 18. The CDR3 extends over 16 amino acids. In DNA form, the CDR3 reads TGTGCCGCCGCCGGGACAGGGCTAACCGCGGGGACTGAAGCTTTCTTT. Protein product: CAAAGTGLTAGTEAFF.

CDR3 protein: CASSPTAAGNYGYTF. The CDR3 bases are TGTGCCAGCTCACCGACCGCGGCTGGTAACTATGGCTACACCTTC. The V gene is TRBV18, the J gene TRBJ1-2, with D unclear. Trimming removed 3 bases from V and 1 base from J, with 12 bases in between. The germline gives CDR1 KGHSH, CDR2 LQKENI. This CDR3 contains 15 residues.

The V gene is TRBV13, the J gene TRBJ2-7; 8 positions match TRBD1. The CDR3 covers 17 residues. V was clipped by 5 bases and J by 1 base; unmatched bases: 13. Germline assignment: CDR1 PRHDT and CDR2 FYEKMQ (reference sequence). CDR3 sequence reads: CASSGTAGGVGSYEQYF. The CDR3 nucleotides are TGTGCCAGCAGCGGGACGGCAGGGGGCGTGGGTTCCTACGAGCAGTACTTC.

V is TRBV25-1 and J is TRBJ1-2; 7 bases line up with TRBD1. The V and J ends lost 6 bases and 0 bases, in that order; junction bases with no gene match: 1. Per the germline V gene, CDR1 is MGHDK and CDR2 is SYGVNS. The CDR3 has 13 amino acids. The CDR3, as DNA: TGTGCCAGCAGACAGGGGACTAACTATGGCTACACCTTC. Its protein product is CASRQGTNYGYTF.

DNA for the CDR3: TGTGCCAGCAAAGAAACAGGGGGCGCCGCAGAGACCCAGTACTTC. As protein: CASKETGGAAETQYF. The gene calls are TRBV7-2 and TRBJ2-5; 9 nucleotides align to TRBD1. V trimming: 7 bases; J trimming: 4 bases; junction bases outside the gene matches: 10. The germline V gene encodes CDR1 SGHTA and CDR2 FQGNSA. The CDR3 contains 15 residues.

The chain is built from TRBV6-5 and TRBJ2-3; perhaps TRBD2 as D (6 bases). V was trimmed by 7 bases and J by 0 bases, leaving 11 bases between them. The CDR3 length is 14 residues. CDR1 is MNHEY, CDR2 SVGAGI, per germline. DNA for the CDR3: TGTGCCAGCACCCCCGGGGGAAGCACAGATACGCAGTATTTT. The encoded protein is CASTPGGSTDTQYF.

The chain links TRBV6-1 to TRBJ1-1; 7 nucleotides match TRBD1. Germline assignment: CDR1 MNHNS and CDR2 SASEGT. This CDR3 has 15 residues. J lost 0 bases, V lost 3 bases, and 4 bases had no gene match. The chain's CDR3 is CASSERQGLNTEAFF. The CDR3 coding sequence is TGTGCCAGCAGTGAGCGACAGGGACTGAACACTGAAGCTTTCTTT.